These 8 T cell receptor beta chains originate from one sample sequenced in a study of blood T cell repertoires in COVID-19. Sequenced by immunoSEQ multiplex PCR; TCRdb stores in-frame clones only, minus some. Of hundreds of thousands of clones in the sample, roughly 90% were seen once. Specimen: peripheral blood. These receptors came from an older woman with COVID-19, enrolled during active disease.

CDR3 in DNA: TGTGCCAGCAGCGTGGGACAGGGGACTGGCACTGAAGCTTTCTTT. Translated: CASSVGQGTGTEAFF. The V call is TRBV9, the J call TRBJ1-1, with 10 bases fitting TRBD1. The junction had 5 bases not matched to a gene; V was cut back by 2 bases and J by 4 bases. The germline gives CDR1 SGDLS, CDR2 YYNGEE. This CDR3 region has 15 residues.

This clone turned up a few times. J is TRBJ1-2 and V is TRBV30, with TRBD1 matching over 11 bases. This CDR3 has 16 amino acids. CDR1 and CDR2 from the germline V gene are GTSNPN and SVGIG (reference sequence). V shed 0 bases and J 4 bases; nucleotides not matched to a gene: 7. CDR3 protein: CAWSVMPGQGGYGYTF. The CDR3 bases are TGTGCCTGGAGTGTAATGCCGGGACAGGGGGGCTATGGCTACACCTTC.

The genes are TRBV27 and TRBJ1-5; possibly TRBD1 for D (6 bases). The length of the CDR3 is 14 residues. The germline V gene has CDR1 MNHEY and CDR2 SMNVEV (reference sequence). V was clipped by 3 bases and J by 7 bases, with 13 bases between them. The chain's CDR3 is CASSFILGGQPQHF. The CDR3 bases are TGTGCCAGCAGTTTCATTTTAGGGGGACAGCCCCAGCATTTT.

J is TRBJ2-1 and V is TRBV11-2; 7 bases match TRBD1. The germline CDR1 and CDR2 sequences are SGHAT and FQNNGV. V shed 0 bases, J shed 6 bases, and the junction held 5 bases outside the gene matches. The CDR3 runs 15 residues. CDR3 region: CASSLDPGGFNEQFF. The CDR3, as DNA: TGTGCCAGCAGCTTAGATCCAGGGGGTTTCAATGAGCAGTTCTTC.

Note on this clone: Other DNA sequences from this sample encode an identical CDR3 as well. The gene calls are TRBV19 and TRBJ1-1; D perhaps matches TRBD1 (6 bases). The CDR3 has 12 amino acids. In germline, CDR1 is LNHDA, CDR2 SQIVND (reference sequence). Deletions cut 6 bases from V and 5 bases from J, with 10 bases between. CDR3 coding DNA: TGTGCCAGTAGGACAGGTGGGACTGAAGCTTTCTTT. Translating gives CASRTGGTEAFF.

The J gene is TRBJ2-1, the V gene TRBV20-1; possible D gene TRBD1, 6 bases. This CDR3 has 11 residues. Germline CDR1 is DFQATT and CDR2 is SNEGSKA (reference sequence). Trimming pared 5 bases from V and 7 bases from J, leaving 9 bases between. CDR3 coding DNA: TGCAGTGCTTACAGGGTGAATGAGCAGTTCTTC. Its protein product is CSAYRVNEQFF.

The rearrangement links TRBV5-4 to TRBJ2-5; TRBD1 aligns across 7 bases. Germline-derived CDR1 and CDR2 are SGHNT and YYREEE (reference sequence). V shed 1 base and J 4 bases; nucleotides not matched to a gene: 7. The CDR3 spans 15 residues. The CDR3 sequence is CASSLTTGDRETQYF. The CDR3 bases are TGTGCCAGCAGCTTGACTACAGGGGATAGAGAGACCCAGTACTTC.

The chain employs TRBV5-1 and TRBJ2-5; 7 bases align to TRBD1. This CDR3 spans 13 amino acids. Germline-derived CDR1 and CDR2 are SGHRS and YFSETQ. Losses at the gene ends were 3 bases for V and 6 bases for J; bases not matched to a gene: 5. The CDR3 spells CASSYDREKTQYF. The CDR3 DNA is TGCGCCAGCAGCTACGACAGGGAAAAGACCCAGTACTTC.